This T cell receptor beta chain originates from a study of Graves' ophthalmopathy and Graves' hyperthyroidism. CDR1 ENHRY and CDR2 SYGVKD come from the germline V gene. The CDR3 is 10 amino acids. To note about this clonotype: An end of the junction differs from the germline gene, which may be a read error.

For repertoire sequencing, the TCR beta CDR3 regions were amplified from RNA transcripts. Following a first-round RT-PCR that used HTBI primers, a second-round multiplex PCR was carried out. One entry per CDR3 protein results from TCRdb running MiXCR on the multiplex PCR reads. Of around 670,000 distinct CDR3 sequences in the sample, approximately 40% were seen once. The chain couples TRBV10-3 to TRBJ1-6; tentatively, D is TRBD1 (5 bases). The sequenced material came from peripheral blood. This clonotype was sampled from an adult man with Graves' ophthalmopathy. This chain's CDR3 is CASSDSVNHF. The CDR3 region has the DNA TGTGCCAGCAGTGACAGCGTGAACCACTTT.